The 14 T cell receptor beta chains presented below share a single source sample, sequenced in a study of cytomegalovirus exposure and HLA in healthy donors. The data were produced by immunoSEQ multiplex PCR, yet TCRdb's version contains in-frame clones alone and is incomplete. Of 130,000 or so clones listed, around 92% are singletons. Material for sequencing was PBMCs. These receptors all stem from a man aged 25-45 years in good health and CMV-seronegative.

The chain recombines TRBV6-5 with TRBJ2-7; D remains unclear. Per germline, CDR1 MNHEY and CDR2 SVGAGI. V was pared by 2 bases and J by 3 bases, with 14 bases between. The CDR3 length is 15 residues. The CDR3 spells CASSYQAGSIYEQYF. CDR3 DNA sequence: TGTGCCAGCAGTTACCAGGCAGGTTCTATCTACGAGCAGTACTTC.

V and J are TRBV6-5 and TRBJ1-4; 9 bases line up with TRBD1. Per germline, CDR1 MNHEY and CDR2 SVGAGI. V shed 4 bases and J 6 bases; nucleotides not matched to a gene: 3. The CDR3 has 14 amino acids. The CDR3 reads CASSSGQGYEKLFF. In nucleotides, the CDR3 is TGTGCCAGCAGTTCGGGACAGGGCTATGAAAAACTGTTTTTT.

The V gene is TRBV7-2, the J gene TRBJ2-1, with 8 nucleotides matching TRBD1. The ends lost 0 bases at V and 2 bases at J; junction bases unmatched: 3. Germline CDR1 SGHTA, CDR2 FQGNSA. This CDR3 region has 16 residues. CDR3: CASSLAQGAAYNEQFF. CDR3 sequence (DNA): TGTGCCAGCAGCTTAGCCCAGGGGGCAGCCTACAATGAGCAGTTCTTC.

CDR3 nucleotide sequence: TGTGCCAGCAGCGTAGATGAAGGGAGCGAGCAGTACTTC. Translated: CASSVDEGSEQYF. This chain links TRBV9 with TRBJ2-7; TRBD2 is a possible D gene (5 bases). CDR3 size: 13 residues. The germline V gene encodes CDR1 SGDLS and CDR2 YYNGEE. V was trimmed by 0 bases and J by 6 bases, leaving 10 bases between them.

The gene calls are TRBV19 and TRBJ2-3; 7 positions match TRBD1. V dropped 1 base and J dropped 5; count of bases not matched to a gene: 6. The CDR3 extends over 15 amino acids. CDR1 and CDR2 from the germline V gene are LNHDA and SQIVND (reference sequence). CDR3 sequence (DNA): TGTGCCAGTAGTATAGTTAGCAGGGGGATAGATACGCAGTATTTT. This codes for CASSIVSRGIDTQYF.

The chain recombines TRBV11-2 with TRBJ1-2; D is unresolved. Trimming cost V 1 base and J 2 bases, with 11 bases left between them. The CDR3 has 15 residues. The germline CDR1 and CDR2 sequences are SGHAT and FQNNGV. The CDR3 DNA sequence: TGTGCCAGCAGCTTAGCCCCTGGCGGGAACTATGGCTACACCTTC. It specifies CASSLAPGGNYGYTF.

The CDR3 is CASSSDRDSSYGYTF. In DNA form, the CDR3 reads TGTGCCAGCAGCTCAGACCGGGACAGTTCCTATGGCTACACCTTC. V and J are TRBV5-8 and TRBJ1-2; 7 bases are shared with TRBD1. This CDR3 has 15 amino acids. The germline V gene has CDR1 SGHTS and CDR2 YDEGEE. V shed 3 bases, J shed 4 bases, and the junction held 9 bases outside the gene matches.

The genes are TRBV10-3 and TRBJ1-5; 9 positions agree with TRBD1. The V gene end was trimmed by 2 bases and the J gene end by 6 bases; junction bases not matched to a gene: 8. CDR1 and CDR2 (germline): ENHRY, SYGVKD. CDR3 length: 16 residues. The CDR3, as DNA: TGTGCCATCAGTGAGACAGGGACAGGGACGATTCAGCCCCAGCATTTT. This codes for CAISETGTGTIQPQHF.

V and J are TRBV28 and TRBJ1-1; D unclear. The CDR3 is 12 amino acids. From germline, CDR1 is MDHEN and CDR2 SYDVKM. V was cut by 2 bases and J by 6 bases, with 7 bases left in between. The CDR3: CASSLDRAEAFF. The CDR3 bases are TGTGCCAGCAGTTTAGATCGGGCTGAAGCTTTCTTT.

The genes are TRBV15 and TRBJ1-6, with a weak D call TRBD1 (6 bases). The CDR3 is 16 residues long. Per the germline V gene, CDR1 is LNHNV and CDR2 is YYDKDF (reference sequence). The V and J ends lost 0 bases and 4 bases respectively, with 10 bases between them. The CDR3 DNA sequence: TGTGCCACCAGCAGAGATAGAGGGGGATATAATTCACCCCTCCACTTT. This translates into CATSRDRGGYNSPLHF.

The chain links TRBV7-9 to TRBJ2-5, with TRBD1 as a possible D gene (5 bases). The CDR3 is 12 residues long. Germline loops: CDR1 SEHNR, CDR2 FQNEAQ (reference sequence). V was pared by 0 bases and J by 7 bases, with 6 bases between. CDR3 sequence (DNA): TGTGCCAGCAGCTTAGCTCAGGGGACCCAGTACTTC. This translates into CASSLAQGTQYF.

The table lists this clone with a count of one. The V call is TRBV19, the J call TRBJ2-1, with 8 bases that match TRBD2. The CDR3 runs to 14 residues. V was clipped by 4 bases and J by 3 bases; unmatched bases: 2. Germline V gives CDR1 LNHDA, CDR2 SQIVND (reference sequence). The CDR3 coding sequence is TGTGCCAGTAGTACGGGGGGGATCTACAATGAGCAGTTCTTC. The encoded protein is CASSTGGIYNEQFF.

The V gene is TRBV4-1, the J gene TRBJ1-2; 9 positions agree with TRBD1. Germline-derived CDR1 and CDR2 are MGHRA and YSYEKL. This CDR3 spans 15 amino acids. V lost 1 base to trimming and J lost 6 bases; unmatched junction nucleotides: 6. The CDR3 bases are TGCGCCAGCAGCCAAGGGGACAGGGTTATAGATGGCTACACCTTC. It is translated as CASSQGDRVIDGYTF.

The chain uses TRBV11-3 and TRBJ2-3, with a tentative D call TRBD1 (6 bases). Per germline, CDR1 SGHNT and CDR2 YENEEA. There are 15 residues in the CDR3. V was cut by 2 bases and J by 6 bases, with 15 bases left in between. The CDR3 loop is CASSLTRGKADTQYF. CDR3 bases: TGTGCCAGCAGCTTAACGAGGGGGAAGGCCGATACGCAGTATTTT.